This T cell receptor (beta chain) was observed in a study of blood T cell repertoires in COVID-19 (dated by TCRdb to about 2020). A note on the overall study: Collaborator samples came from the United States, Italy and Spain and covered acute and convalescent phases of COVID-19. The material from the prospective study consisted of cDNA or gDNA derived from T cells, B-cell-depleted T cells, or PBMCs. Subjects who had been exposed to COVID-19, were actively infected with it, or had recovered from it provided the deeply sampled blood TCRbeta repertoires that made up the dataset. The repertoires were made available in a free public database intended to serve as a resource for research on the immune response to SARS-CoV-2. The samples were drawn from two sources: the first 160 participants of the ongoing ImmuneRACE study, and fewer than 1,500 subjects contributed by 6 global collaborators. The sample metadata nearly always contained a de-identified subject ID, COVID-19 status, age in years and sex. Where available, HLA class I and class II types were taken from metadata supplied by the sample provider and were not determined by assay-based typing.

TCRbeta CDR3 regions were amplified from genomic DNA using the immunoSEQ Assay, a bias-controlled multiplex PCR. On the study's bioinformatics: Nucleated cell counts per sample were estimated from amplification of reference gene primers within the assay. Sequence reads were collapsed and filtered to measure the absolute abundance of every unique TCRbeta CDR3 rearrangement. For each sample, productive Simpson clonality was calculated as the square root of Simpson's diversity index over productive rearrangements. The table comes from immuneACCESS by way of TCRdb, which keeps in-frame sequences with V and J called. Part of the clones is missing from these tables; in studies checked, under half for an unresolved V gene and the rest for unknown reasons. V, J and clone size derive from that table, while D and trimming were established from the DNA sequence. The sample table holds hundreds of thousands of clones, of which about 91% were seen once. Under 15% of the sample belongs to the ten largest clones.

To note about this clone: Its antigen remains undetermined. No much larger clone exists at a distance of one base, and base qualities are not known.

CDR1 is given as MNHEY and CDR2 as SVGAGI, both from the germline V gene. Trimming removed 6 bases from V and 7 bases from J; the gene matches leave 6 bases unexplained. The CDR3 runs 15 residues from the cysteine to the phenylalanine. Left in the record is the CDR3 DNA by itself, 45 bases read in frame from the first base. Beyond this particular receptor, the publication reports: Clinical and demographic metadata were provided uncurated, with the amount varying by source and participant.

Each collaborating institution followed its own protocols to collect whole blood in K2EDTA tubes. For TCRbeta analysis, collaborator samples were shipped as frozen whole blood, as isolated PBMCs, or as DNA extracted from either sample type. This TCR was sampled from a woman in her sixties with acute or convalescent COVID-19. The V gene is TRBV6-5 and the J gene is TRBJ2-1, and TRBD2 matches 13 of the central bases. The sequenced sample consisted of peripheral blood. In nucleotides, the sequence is TGTGCCAGCAGACAGAGGACTAGCGGGAGAAATGAGCAGTTCTTC. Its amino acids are CASRQRTSGRNEQFF.